This T cell receptor beta chain came from a study of T cells in Graves' hyperthyroidism and ophthalmopathy. RNA transcripts provided the source from which TCR beta CDR3 regions were amplified. First-round RT-PCR with HTBI primers amplified the TCR CDR3 region. TCRdb re-analysed the multiplex PCR reads in MiXCR, keeping a single row per CDR3 protein. This sample has roughly 570,000 distinct CDR3 sequences, with around 16% found just once. Newly diagnosed hyperthyroidism, duration under 2 months, in patients aged 18 to 65. Germline loops: CDR1 MNHEY, CDR2 SMNVEV (reference sequence). There are 16 residues in the CDR3. V lost 5 bases to trimming and J lost 8 bases; unmatched junction nucleotides: 15.

V and J are TRBV27 and TRBJ2-1; TRBD1 matches 7 bases. This TCR came from a woman aged 25 to 45 with Graves' hyperthyroidism. Source material: blood. DNA of the CDR3: TGTGCCAGCAGTCCAGGGACAGCCCGAATTGGGGATGAGCAGTTCTTC. This sequence encodes CASSPGTARIGDEQFF.